The 13 T cell receptor beta chains reported below all come from one sample, sequenced in a study of blood T cells in healthy people across ages. For the second PCR, which ran for roughly 7 to 11 cycles, a sample-barcoded 5' primer and a J-beta primer mix were used. One entry per CDR3 protein results from TCRdb running MiXCR on the 5' RACE reads. Among about 1,500,000 distinct CDR3 sequences, roughly 40% were seen once, and the ten largest hold approximately 7.9%. Source material: blood. These receptors all come from a woman aged 18-29 years in good health.

The V and J genes are TRBV11-2 and TRBJ1-2; D may be TRBD1 (5 bases). V lost 0 bases to trimming and J lost 7 bases, with 21 bases between them. CDR3 length: 17 residues. The germline gives CDR1 SGHAT, CDR2 FQNNGV. The CDR3 coding sequence is TGTGCCAGCAGCTTAGATCGCGGGCTCTTGGGGCGGAGTGGCTACACCTTC. Translating it yields CASSLDRGLLGRSGYTF.

This clonotype appeared a few times. V and J are TRBV12-3 or TRBV12-4 and TRBJ2-7; the D gene could be TRBD1 or TRBD2 (5 bases each). The V end was cut by 2 bases, the J end by 3 bases, with 14 bases between. This CDR3 spans 15 amino acids. The CDR3 nucleotides are TGTGCCAGCAGTTTACAGGAGACGAGGGGCTACGAGCAGTACTTC. The encoded protein is CASSLQETRGYEQYF.

Turning to this clonotype: A read error may be the cause here, since a much bigger clone is one base away. V is TRBV29-1 and J is TRBJ2-5; a possible D gene is TRBD1 (7 bases). Germline CDR1 SQVTM, CDR2 ANQGSEA. The CDR3 length is 15 residues. V was trimmed by 2 bases and J by 11 bases, leaving 24 bases between them. Here the CDR3 DNA reads TGCAGCGTTGAACCTAGACAGGGAGGTATCAATGAGCAGTACTTC. Protein product: CSVEPRQGGINEQYF.

The rearrangement uses TRBV6-5 and TRBJ2-6, with TRBD1 identical over 7 bases. The CDR3 sequence is 16 residues long. The V segment lost 4 bases and the J segment 3 bases; nucleotides outside the gene matches: 6. Looked up from germline, CDR1 is MNHEY and CDR2 is SVGAGI. CDR3 amino acids: CASSLTDRVGANVLTF. In DNA, the CDR3 is TGTGCCAGCAGTTTGACCGACAGGGTTGGGGCCAACGTCCTGACTTTC.

The chain carries TRBV12-3 or TRBV12-4 and TRBJ2-1; 8 nucleotides line up with TRBD1. The J call may be faulty, since TRBJ2-7 better matches the DNA end. CDR3 size: 15 residues. The CDR3 sequence: CASRNDRGPHNEQYF. CDR3 DNA: TGTGCCAGCAGAAACGACAGGGGCCCCCACAATGAGCAGTACTTC.

The chain links TRBV4-1 to TRBJ2-7; tentatively, D is TRBD1 (5 bases). Trimming cost V 4 bases and J 3 bases, with 16 bases left between them. CDR1 is MGHRA and CDR2 is YSYEKL in the germline V gene. The length of the CDR3 is 15 residues. This CDR3 reads CASSPGTDSRYEQYF. CDR3 coding DNA: TGCGCCAGCAGCCCCGGAACAGACAGCCGCTACGAGCAGTACTTC.

This chain links TRBV9 with TRBJ1-1, with D maybe TRBD1 (6 bases). Trimming removed 4 bases from V and 2 bases from J, with 33 bases in between. Germline CDR1 reads SGDLS; CDR2 reads YYNGEE. The length of the CDR3 is 21 residues. This CDR3 is CASSPMGGATYPEGKNTEAFF. CDR3 DNA: TGTGCCAGCAGCCCCATGGGGGGGGCCACCTACCCCGAGGGTAAAAACACTGAAGCTTTCTTT.

This clonotype was observed a few times. The chain has TRBV7-8 and TRBJ2-5; 11 bases line up with TRBD2. The junction had 9 bases not matched to a gene; V was cut back by 5 bases and J by 4 bases. Germline CDR1 and CDR2: SGHVS and FQNEAQ. The CDR3 consists of 16 residues. CDR3 region: CASSKRLAGIGETQYF. The CDR3, as DNA: TGTGCCAGCAGCAAACGACTAGCGGGGATTGGAGAGACCCAGTACTTC.

The V and J genes are TRBV6-4 and TRBJ1-2; D possibly corresponds to TRBD1 (6 bases). CDR1 is MRHNA, CDR2 SNTAGT, per germline. The V gene lost 6 bases and the J gene lost 3 bases, with 14 bases spanning the gap. The CDR3 has 14 residues. The CDR3 region has the DNA TGTGCCAGCAGACGAGGGGGGGCCGACTATGGCTACACCTTC. Its translation is CASRRGGADYGYTF.

A remark on this clonotype: Germline and junction disagree at one end, which may indicate a read error. The chain combines TRBV6-5 with TRBJ1-2; no reliable D call. From germline, CDR1 is MNHEY and CDR2 SVGAGI. The length of the CDR3 is 13 residues. The CDR3 here is CASSYGQHYSYTF. The CDR3 coding sequence is TGTGCCAGCAGTTACGGTCAGCACTATAGCTACACCTTC.

The chain is built from TRBV29-1 and TRBJ2-5, with D unresolved. Germline CDR1 and CDR2: SQVTM and ANQGSEA. With 0 bases removed from V and 5 bases from J, the gap between germline ends came to 13 bases. This CDR3 contains 14 residues. In nucleotides, the CDR3 is TGCAGCGTTGAAGATGCCCTCCGGTCGGAGACCCAGTACTTC. Protein product: CSVEDALRSETQYF. The full variable domain, in which reference TRBV29-1 and TRBJ2-5 provide the parts outside the CDR3, is SAVISQKPSRDICQRGTSLTIQCQVDSQVTMMFWYRQQPGQSLTLIATANQGSEATYESGFVIDKFPISRPNLTFSTLTVSNMSPEDSSIYLCSVEDALRSETQYFGPGTRLLVL.

The rearrangement links TRBV2 to TRBJ2-1; possible D gene TRBD2, 6 bases. Germline lookup yields CDR1 SNHLY and CDR2 FYNNEI. This CDR3 spans 15 amino acids. The V end lost 6 bases, the J end lost 7 bases, and 19 bases lay between the germline ends. As DNA, the CDR3 is TGTGCCAGCAGCCGACTAGAGGTCGGTGGGAATGAGCAGTTCTTC. The encoded protein is CASSRLEVGGNEQFF. Together with reference TRBV2 and TRBJ2-1, the CDR3 gives the full variable domain: EPEVTQTPSHQVTQMGQEVILRCVPISNHLYFYWYRQILGQKVEFLVSFYNNEISEKSEIFDDQFSVERPDGSNFTLKIRSTKLEDSAMYFCASSRLEVGGNEQFFGPGTRLTVL.

This clonotype occurred a few times. The CDR3 region is CASSPGGDKETQYF. The CDR3 nucleotides are TGTGCCAGCAGTCCGGGGGGGGACAAAGAGACCCAGTACTTC. J is TRBJ2-5 and V is TRBV5-5; 8 nucleotides agree with TRBD2. Germline V lookup: CDR1 SGHKS, CDR2 YYEKEE (reference sequence). This CDR3 is 14 amino acids long. With 5 bases clipped from V and 3 bases from J, the junction kept 6 bases outside the gene matches. Drawing the rest from reference TRBV5-5 and TRBJ2-5, the complete variable domain is DAGVTQSPTHLIKTRGQQVTLRCSPISGHKSVSWYQQVLGQGPQFIFQYYEKEERGRGNFPDRFSARQFPNYSSELNVNALLLGDSALYLCASSPGGDKETQYFGPGTRLLVL.